What follows are 27 T cell receptor beta chains derived from one specimen sequenced in a study of shared clonotypes between healthy human individuals. Produced via immunoSEQ multiplex PCR; TCRdb's table is partial and in-frame only. The data contain roughly 890,000 clones, roughly 92% of them seen just once; the ten biggest clones take up less than 25%. Positively selected for CCR7, the CD45RO-negative cells used as naive CD8 cells excluded terminally differentiated effector memory CD45RA+ cells. The sequencing sample was made of naive CD8+ T cells sorted from blood. The receptors were gathered from a young man in good health.

This chain links TRBV15 with TRBJ2-3; D gene ambiguous. CDR1 is LNHNV and CDR2 is YYDKDF in the germline V gene (reference sequence). V was pared by 4 bases and J by 1 base, with 6 bases between. The CDR3 is made up of 13 amino acids. The chain's CDR3 is CATSNLGTDTQYF. CDR3 bases: TGTGCCACCAGCAACCTGGGCACAGATACGCAGTATTTT.

The rearrangement uses TRBV9 and TRBJ2-4; D is unresolved. V dropped 4 bases and J dropped 5 bases, with 19 bases sitting between them. This CDR3 comprises 16 residues. Germline V CDR1 and CDR2: SGDLS, YYNGEE. The CDR3 DNA reads TGTGCCAGCAGCCCCCGTAGGGTAGCACAGCAAAACATTCAGTACTTC. The encoded protein is CASSPRRVAQQNIQYF.

This chain links TRBV28 with TRBJ1-2; unclear D gene. The CDR3 covers 15 residues. Germline lookup yields CDR1 MDHEN and CDR2 SYDVKM. V shed 5 bases and J shed 5 bases, with 18 bases lying between them. The CDR3 DNA follows: TGTGCCAGCAGTGGCGATTATATAGAGACGTATGGCTACACCTTC. As protein: CASSGDYIETYGYTF.

J is TRBJ2-2 and V is TRBV14; D possibly corresponds to TRBD1 (6 bases). V lost 4 bases and J 1 base, leaving 19 bases between the germline ends. The germline gives CDR1 SGHDN, CDR2 FVKESK. The CDR3 is 18 residues long. The CDR3 region has the DNA TGTGCCAGCAGCCCCTCCTCGTGGCAGGGGCTGAACACCGGGGAGCTGTTTTTT. Amino acids: CASSPSSWQGLNTGELFF.

The V gene is TRBV2, the J gene TRBJ2-7, with 8 bases matching TRBD2. The CDR3 loop spans 14 amino acids. V lost 8 bases and J lost 4; bases outside the gene matches: 10. Looked up from germline, CDR1 is SNHLY and CDR2 is FYNNEI. CDR3 in amino acids: CASGGIAGKYEQYF. In DNA, the CDR3 is TGTGCCAGCGGAGGGATAGCGGGAAAATACGAGCAGTACTTC.

Here the CDR3 reads CASSQGGVNTEAFF. The CDR3 nucleotides are TGTGCCAGCAGCCAAGGGGGAGTGAACACTGAAGCTTTCTTT. The chain has TRBV14 and TRBJ1-1; no reliable D call. Per the germline V gene, CDR1 is SGHDN and CDR2 is FVKESK. CDR3 size: 14 residues. V dropped 1 base and J dropped 0 bases, with 6 bases sitting between them.

V and J are TRBV5-4 and TRBJ2-3; the match to TRBD1 covers 7 bases. The CDR3 is 14 residues long. Germline lookup yields CDR1 SGHNT and CDR2 YYREEE (reference sequence). Trimming took 6 bases from V and 1 from J; bases not matched to a gene: 5. CDR3 sequence: CASNRDSRTDTQYF. As DNA, the CDR3 is TGTGCCAGCAACCGGGACAGCCGCACAGATACGCAGTATTTT.

The sample holds one count of this clone. The chain uses TRBV4-1 and TRBJ2-7; the match to TRBD2 covers 9 bases. The CDR3 is made up of 16 amino acids. Trimming cost V 1 base and J 2 bases; bases outside gene matches: 6. Germline V gene data show CDR1 as MGHRA and CDR2 as YSYEKL. The CDR3 coding sequence is TGCGCCAGCAGCCAAGGCCCGGGACTAGCTCCCTACGAGCAGTACTTC. It specifies CASSQGPGLAPYEQYF.

The chain has TRBV27 and TRBJ2-3, with 9 bases matching TRBD2. V lost 0 bases, J lost 4 bases, and 5 bases stayed unmatched. Germline values: CDR1 MNHEY, CDR2 SMNVEV (reference sequence). This CDR3 contains 16 residues. The CDR3 is CASSLSGGRAADTQYF. The CDR3 DNA reads TGTGCCAGCAGTTTATCTGGCGGGAGGGCGGCAGATACGCAGTATTTT.

The chain is built from TRBV20-1 and TRBJ2-1; D gene ambiguous. CDR3 size: 11 residues. The V and J ends lost 1 base and 9 bases respectively, with 7 bases between them. CDR1 and CDR2 (germline): DFQATT, SNEGSKA (reference sequence). CDR3 residues: CSARGNSEQFF. The CDR3 coding sequence is TGCAGTGCTAGAGGTAATTCTGAGCAGTTCTTC.

The genes are TRBV5-6 and TRBJ2-1; TRBD1 might be the D (6 bases). With 3 bases removed from V and 3 bases from J, the gap between germline ends came to 13 bases. CDR1 and CDR2 (germline): SGHDT, YYEEEE. The CDR3 consists of 15 residues. DNA of the CDR3: TGTGCCAGCAGCTCCGACAGGTTGGGCTACAATGAGCAGTTCTTC. Protein: CASSSDRLGYNEQFF. Together with reference TRBV5-6 and TRBJ2-1, the CDR3 gives the full variable domain: DAGVTQSPTHLIKTRGQQVTLRCSPKSGHDTVSWYQQALGQGPQFIFQYYEEEERQRGNFPDRFSGHQFPNYSSELNVNALLLGDSALYLCASSSDRLGYNEQFFGPGTRLTVL.

This clone was seen a single time. This chain joins TRBV30 and TRBJ1-2, with 9 bases aligning to TRBD1. V shed 2 bases, J shed 5 bases, and the junction held 6 bases outside the gene matches. CDR1 is GTSNPN and CDR2 is SVGIG in the germline V gene (reference sequence). This CDR3 has 14 amino acids. The CDR3 DNA follows: TGTGCCTGGAGTTTGGGACAGGGATTTTATGGCTACACCTTC. It is translated as CAWSLGQGFYGYTF. Full variable domain (rest looked up from reference TRBV30 and TRBJ1-2): SQTIHQWPATLVQPVGSPLSLECTVEGTSNPNLYWYRQAAGRGLQLLFYSVGIGQISSEVPQNLSASRPQDRQFILSSKKLLLSDSGFYLCAWSLGQGFYGYTFGSGTRLTVV.

The rearrangement joins TRBV4-1 to TRBJ1-2, with a weak D call TRBD1 (6 bases). The germline V gene has CDR1 MGHRA and CDR2 YSYEKL. CDR3 length equals 15 residues. The V gene lost 0 bases and the J gene lost 7 bases, with 15 bases spanning the gap. The CDR3: CASSQEPGARGGYTF. CDR3 sequence (DNA): TGCGCCAGCAGCCAAGAACCAGGGGCTCGCGGTGGCTACACCTTC.

J is TRBJ2-7 and V is TRBV28, with D perhaps TRBD1 or TRBD2 (5 bases each). This CDR3 spans 14 amino acids. Germline V gene lookup returns CDR1 MDHEN and CDR2 SYDVKM. The ends were cut back, 6 bases at V and 0 bases at J, with 12 bases in the middle. For the CDR3, the DNA is TGTGCCAGCAGGGCTCTGGGGACCTCCTACGAGCAGTACTTC. It specifies CASRALGTSYEQYF.

This sequence joins TRBV27 and TRBJ1-4; D gene unclear. V was clipped by 1 base and J by 0 bases, with 12 bases between them. Germline-derived CDR1 and CDR2 are MNHEY and SMNVEV (reference sequence). The CDR3 sequence is 17 residues long. CDR3 DNA sequence: TGTGCCAGCAGTTTATTGGGCTTAGGGTCAACTAATGAAAAACTGTTTTTT. Translating it yields CASSLLGLGSTNEKLFF. Filled out from reference TRBV27 and TRBJ1-4, the complete variable domain reads EAQVTQNPRYLITVTGKKLTVTCSQNMNHEYMSWYRQDPGLGLRQIYYSMNVEVTDKGDVPEGYKVSRKEKRNFPLILESPSPNQTSLYFCASSLLGLGSTNEKLFFGSGTQLSVL.

The V call is TRBV6-9, the J call TRBJ1-5; D unresolved. Germline V lookup: CDR1 MNHGY, CDR2 SVAAGI. V was cut by 2 bases and J by 1 base, with 12 bases left in between. The CDR3 has 16 amino acids. CDR3 nucleotides: TGTGCCAGCAGTTATCCGGGTCCGAGGAGCAATCAGCCCCAGCATTTT. Protein: CASSYPGPRSNQPQHF.

This clone appeared a single time. The V and J genes are TRBV9 and TRBJ2-2; 7 nucleotides align to TRBD1. Germline CDR1 is SGDLS and CDR2 is YYNGEE. CDR3 length equals 15 residues. Trimming at V came to 3 bases and at J to 1 base, leaving 3 bases not matched to a gene. The CDR3 loop is CASSGRTGNTGELFF. In DNA, the CDR3 is TGTGCCAGCAGCGGGCGGACAGGGAACACCGGGGAGCTGTTTTTT.

This chain joins TRBV27 and TRBJ2-5; a possible D gene is TRBD1 (5 bases). Trimming cost V 4 bases and J 1 base, with 13 bases left between them. This CDR3 comprises 15 residues. The germline V gene has CDR1 MNHEY and CDR2 SMNVEV (reference sequence). The DNA for the CDR3 is TGTGCCAGCAGTTGGCAGGGCGCCCTCCAAGAGACCCAGTACTTC. Translation: CASSWQGALQETQYF.

A few counts support this clone. This sequence joins TRBV7-9 and TRBJ1-3; D ambiguous. Germline CDR1 is SEHNR and CDR2 is FQNEAQ (reference sequence). The V end was cut by 9 bases, the J end by 5 bases, with 14 bases between. CDR3 length: 13 residues. The DNA for the CDR3 is TGTGCCAGTGGCGAGGCAGCTCGAAACACCATATATTTT. Protein: CASGEAARNTIYF.

The chain has TRBV11-2 and TRBJ2-7; 7 nucleotides match TRBD2. This CDR3 has 15 residues. Germline CDR1 is SGHAT and CDR2 is FQNNGV. The junction had 10 bases not matched to a gene; V was cut back by 1 base and J by 7 bases. The CDR3 loop reads CASSLGIPGGDEQYF. In DNA form, the CDR3 reads TGTGCCAGCAGCTTAGGAATTCCGGGAGGCGATGAGCAGTACTTC.

This chain links TRBV18 with TRBJ2-5; possibly TRBD1 for D (5 bases). Germline V gene sequence: CDR1 KGHSH, CDR2 LQKENI. The CDR3 is 13 residues long. V lost 3 bases, J lost 5 bases, and 10 bases lay in between. In DNA form, the CDR3 reads TGTGCCAGCTCACCTGGGGCCCGGGAGACCCAGTACTTC. It encodes CASSPGARETQYF.

The chain employs TRBV27 and TRBJ2-7, with no clear D. Germline V lookup: CDR1 MNHEY, CDR2 SMNVEV (reference sequence). V was cut by 6 bases and J by 5 bases, with 14 bases left in between. The CDR3 length is 13 residues. This chain's CDR3 is CASRSRALDEQYF. CDR3 DNA: TGTGCCAGCAGGTCACGGGCCTTGGACGAGCAGTACTTC.

The rearrangement joins TRBV12-5 to TRBJ2-5, with D maybe TRBD1 (5 bases). Germline assignment: CDR1 LGHNT and CDR2 FRNRAP. The V gene lost 1 base and the J gene lost 5 bases, with 11 bases spanning the gap. The CDR3 spans 14 residues. In DNA, the CDR3 is TGTGCTAGTGGTTTGGCAGGGCTTTGGGAGACCCAGTACTTC. Its translation: CASGLAGLWETQYF.

The chain recombines TRBV9 with TRBJ2-1; a weak D match, TRBD2 (5 bases). V lost 0 bases and J lost 7, with 23 bases in between. The CDR3 length is 18 residues. Germline-derived CDR1 and CDR2 are SGDLS and YYNGEE. CDR3 in DNA: TGTGCCAGCAGCGTAGTTAACAACAGCGGTTGGGAGAATAATGAGCAGTTCTTC. It encodes CASSVVNNSGWENNEQFF.

This chain links TRBV7-9 with TRBJ2-2; a weak D match, TRBD1 (5 bases). V lost 5 bases and J lost 0, with 13 bases in between. The CDR3 spans 16 residues. The germline gives CDR1 SEHNR, CDR2 FQNEAQ (reference sequence). For the CDR3, the DNA is TGTGCCAGCAGCCACCCTGACAGTACGAACACCGGGGAGCTGTTTTTT. Its protein is CASSHPDSTNTGELFF.

The chain couples TRBV7-9 to TRBJ2-1; no clear D. V was cut by 1 base and J by 2 bases, with 12 bases left in between. Germline CDR1 and CDR2: SEHNR and FQNEAQ (reference sequence). The CDR3 consists of 16 residues. The CDR3 here is CASSLGNSNPYNEQFF. The CDR3 DNA is TGTGCCAGCAGCTTAGGGAACAGCAACCCCTACAATGAGCAGTTCTTC.

The chain is built from TRBV6-1 and TRBJ2-7; 10 nucleotides align to TRBD2. Germline-derived CDR1 and CDR2 are MNHNS and SASEGT. This CDR3 is built from 15 residues. Trimming took 2 bases from V and 2 from J; bases not matched to a gene: 3. CDR3 nucleotides: TGTGCCAGCAGTGAACAGCGGGAGGGAACCTACGAGCAGTACTTC. Encoded protein: CASSEQREGTYEQYF.